This TCR beta chain stems from a study of blood T cells in healthy people across ages. Germline lookup yields CDR1 MGHRA and CDR2 YSYEKL. There are 15 residues in the CDR3. Trimming removed 4 bases from V and 7 bases from J, with 19 bases in between. It was with a sample-barcoded 5' primer and a J-beta primer mix that a second PCR of about 6 to 12 cycles was run. TCRdb ran MiXCR on the 5' RACE reads and lists one entry per CDR3 protein. This repertoire shows 1.5 million to 2 million distinct CDR3 sequences, less than 50% found once; its top ten account for less than 2.5%. Comments on this clonotype: The antigen remains undetermined.

Whole-study results and caveats: Strongly correlated with naive T cell percentage was TCR beta diversity.

The rearrangement joins TRBV4-1 to TRBJ1-2; weak D call: TRBD1 (6 bases). The sample consisted of blood. The receptor was isolated from a woman aged 40-49 years in good health. In nucleotides, the CDR3 is TGCGCCAGCAGCCCTCGTGGGGGGCTTGGCTTTGGCTACACCTTC. It is translated as CASSPRGGLGFGYTF.